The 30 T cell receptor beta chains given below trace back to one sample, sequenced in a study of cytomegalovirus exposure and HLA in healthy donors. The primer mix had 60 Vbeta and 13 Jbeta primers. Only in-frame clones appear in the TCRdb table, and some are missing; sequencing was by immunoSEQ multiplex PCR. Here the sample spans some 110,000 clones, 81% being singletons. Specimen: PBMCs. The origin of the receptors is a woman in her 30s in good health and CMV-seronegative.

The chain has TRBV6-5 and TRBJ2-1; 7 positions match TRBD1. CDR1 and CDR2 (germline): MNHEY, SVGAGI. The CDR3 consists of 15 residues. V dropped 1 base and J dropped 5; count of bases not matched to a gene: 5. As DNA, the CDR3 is TGTGCCAGCAGTTACTTGGGCCAGGGGGACAATGAGCAGTTCTTC. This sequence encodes CASSYLGQGDNEQFF.

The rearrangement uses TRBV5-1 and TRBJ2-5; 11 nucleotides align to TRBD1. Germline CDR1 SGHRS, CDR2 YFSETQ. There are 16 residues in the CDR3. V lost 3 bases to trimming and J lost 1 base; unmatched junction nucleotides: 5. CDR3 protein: CASSSGDRGIQETQYF. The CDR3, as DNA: TGCGCCAGCAGCTCCGGGGACAGGGGGATCCAAGAGACCCAGTACTTC.

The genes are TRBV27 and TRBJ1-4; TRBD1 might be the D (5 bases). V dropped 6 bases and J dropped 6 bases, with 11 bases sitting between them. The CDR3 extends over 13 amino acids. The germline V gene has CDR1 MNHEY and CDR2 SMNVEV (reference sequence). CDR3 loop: CASSGRADEKLFF. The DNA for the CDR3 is TGTGCCAGCAGCGGCAGGGCCGATGAAAAACTGTTTTTT.

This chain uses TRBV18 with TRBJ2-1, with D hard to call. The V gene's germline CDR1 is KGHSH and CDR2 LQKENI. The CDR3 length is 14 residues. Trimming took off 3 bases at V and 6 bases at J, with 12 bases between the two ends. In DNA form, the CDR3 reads TGTGCCAGCTCACCGGAGACGGTTCTCAATGAGCAGTTCTTC. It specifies CASSPETVLNEQFF. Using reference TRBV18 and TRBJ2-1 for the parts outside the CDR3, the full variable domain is NAGVMQNPRHLVRRRGQEARLRCSPMKGHSHVYWYRQLPEEGLKFMVYLQKENIIDESGMPKERFSAEFPKEGPSILRIQQVVRGDSAAYFCASSPETVLNEQFFGPGTRLTVL.

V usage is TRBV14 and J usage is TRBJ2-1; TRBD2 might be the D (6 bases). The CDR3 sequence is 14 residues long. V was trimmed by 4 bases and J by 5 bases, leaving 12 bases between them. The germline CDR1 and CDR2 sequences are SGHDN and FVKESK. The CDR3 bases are TGTGCCAGCAGCCCCTCGGGACTTGACAATGAGCAGTTCTTC. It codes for CASSPSGLDNEQFF.

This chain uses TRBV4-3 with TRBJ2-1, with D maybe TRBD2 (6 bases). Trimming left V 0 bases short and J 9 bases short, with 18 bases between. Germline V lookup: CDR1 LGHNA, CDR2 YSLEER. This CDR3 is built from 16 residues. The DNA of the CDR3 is TGCGCCAGCAGCCAAGATTGGGGACGGGAGCTGGGTGAGCAGTTCTTC. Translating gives CASSQDWGRELGEQFF.

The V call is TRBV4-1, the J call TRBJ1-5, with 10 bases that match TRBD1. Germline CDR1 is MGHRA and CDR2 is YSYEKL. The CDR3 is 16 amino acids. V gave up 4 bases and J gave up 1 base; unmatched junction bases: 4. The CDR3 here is CASSPQGQGSNQPQHF. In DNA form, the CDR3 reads TGCGCCAGCAGCCCGCAGGGACAGGGGAGCAATCAGCCCCAGCATTTT.

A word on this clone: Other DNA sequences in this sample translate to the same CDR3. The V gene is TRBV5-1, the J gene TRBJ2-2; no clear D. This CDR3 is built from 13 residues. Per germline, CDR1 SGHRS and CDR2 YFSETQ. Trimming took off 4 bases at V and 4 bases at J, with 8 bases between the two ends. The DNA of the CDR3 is TGCGCCAGCAGCCCAACATTCACCGGGGAGCTGTTTTTT. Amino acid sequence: CASSPTFTGELFF.

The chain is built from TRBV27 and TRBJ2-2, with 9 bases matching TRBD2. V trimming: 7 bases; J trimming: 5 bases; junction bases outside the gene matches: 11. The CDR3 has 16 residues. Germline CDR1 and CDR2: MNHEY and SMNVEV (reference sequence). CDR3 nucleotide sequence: TGTGCCAGCACCGGGACTAGCAGAATCCTTACCGGGGAGCTGTTTTTT. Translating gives CASTGTSRILTGELFF.

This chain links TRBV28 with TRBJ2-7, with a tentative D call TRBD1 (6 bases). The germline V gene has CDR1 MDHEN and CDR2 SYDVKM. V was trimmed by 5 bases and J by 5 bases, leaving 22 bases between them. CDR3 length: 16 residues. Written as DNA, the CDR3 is TGTGCCAGCAGTCCTACCCAGGGGCGCAAAACGAACGAGCAGTACTTC. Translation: CASSPTQGRKTNEQYF. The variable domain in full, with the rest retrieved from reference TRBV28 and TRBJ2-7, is DVKVTQSSRYLVKRTGEKVFLECVQDMDHENMFWYRQDPGLGLRLIYFSYDVKMKEKGDIPEGYSVSREKKERFSLILESASTNQTSMYLCASSPTQGRKTNEQYFGPGTRLTVT.

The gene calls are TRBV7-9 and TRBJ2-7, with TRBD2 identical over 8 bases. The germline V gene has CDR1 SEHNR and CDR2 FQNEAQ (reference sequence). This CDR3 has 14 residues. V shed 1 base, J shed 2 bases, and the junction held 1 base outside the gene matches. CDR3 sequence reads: CASSLDSGTYEQYF. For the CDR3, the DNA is TGTGCCAGCAGCTTAGATAGCGGGACCTACGAGCAGTACTTC.

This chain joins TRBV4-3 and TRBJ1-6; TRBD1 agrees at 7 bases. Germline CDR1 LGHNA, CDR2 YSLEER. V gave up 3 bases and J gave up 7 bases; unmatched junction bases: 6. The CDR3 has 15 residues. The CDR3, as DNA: TGCGCCAGCAGCCAGAGGGACAGTATCAATTCACCCCTCCACTTT. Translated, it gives CASSQRDSINSPLHF.

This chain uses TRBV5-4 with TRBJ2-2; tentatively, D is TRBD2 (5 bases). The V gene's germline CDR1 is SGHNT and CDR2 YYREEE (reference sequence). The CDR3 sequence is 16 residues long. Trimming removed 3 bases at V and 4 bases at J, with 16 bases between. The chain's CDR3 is CASSYDYSSSTGELFF. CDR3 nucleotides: TGTGCCAGCAGCTATGACTACAGTAGCAGCACCGGGGAGCTGTTTTTT.

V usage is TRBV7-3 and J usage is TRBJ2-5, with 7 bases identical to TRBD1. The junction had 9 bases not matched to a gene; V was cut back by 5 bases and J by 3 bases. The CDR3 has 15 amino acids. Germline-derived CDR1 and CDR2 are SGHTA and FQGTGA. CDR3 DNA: TGTGCCAGCAGCCCGCGAACAGGGGCGGAAGAGACCCAGTACTTC. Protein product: CASSPRTGAEETQYF.

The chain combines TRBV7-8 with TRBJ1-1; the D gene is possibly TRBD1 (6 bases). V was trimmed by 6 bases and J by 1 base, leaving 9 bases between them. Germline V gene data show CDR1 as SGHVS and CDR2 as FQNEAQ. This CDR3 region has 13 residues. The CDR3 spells CASREGQNTEAFF. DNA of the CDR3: TGTGCCAGCAGAGAGGGACAGAACACTGAAGCTTTCTTT.

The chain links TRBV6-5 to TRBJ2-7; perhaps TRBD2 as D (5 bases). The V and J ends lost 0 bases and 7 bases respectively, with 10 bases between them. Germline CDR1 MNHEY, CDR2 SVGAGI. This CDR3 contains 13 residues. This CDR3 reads CASSYSLTGEQYF. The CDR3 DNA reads TGTGCCAGCAGTTACTCGCTCACGGGGGAGCAGTACTTC.

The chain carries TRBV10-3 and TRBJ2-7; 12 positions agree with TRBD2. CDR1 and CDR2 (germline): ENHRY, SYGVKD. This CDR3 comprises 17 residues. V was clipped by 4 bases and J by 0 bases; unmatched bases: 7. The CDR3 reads CAISVGLAGGSSYEQYF. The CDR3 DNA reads TGTGCCATCAGTGTGGGTCTAGCGGGAGGGAGCTCCTACGAGCAGTACTTC.

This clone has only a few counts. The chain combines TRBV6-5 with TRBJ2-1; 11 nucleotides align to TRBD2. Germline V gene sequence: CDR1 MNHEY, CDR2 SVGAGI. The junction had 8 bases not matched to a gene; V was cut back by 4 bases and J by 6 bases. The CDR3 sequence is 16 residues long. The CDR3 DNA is TGTGCCAGCAGTTTCATCGGGACTAGCGGAGCCAATGAGCAGTTCTTC. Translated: CASSFIGTSGANEQFF.

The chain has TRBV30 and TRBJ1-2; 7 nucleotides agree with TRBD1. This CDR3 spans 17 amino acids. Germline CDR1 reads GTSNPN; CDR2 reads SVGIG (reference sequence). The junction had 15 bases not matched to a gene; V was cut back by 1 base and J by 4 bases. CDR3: CAWSGWADRSAFYGYTF. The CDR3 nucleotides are TGTGCCTGGAGTGGTTGGGCGGACAGGTCGGCTTTCTATGGCTACACCTTC.

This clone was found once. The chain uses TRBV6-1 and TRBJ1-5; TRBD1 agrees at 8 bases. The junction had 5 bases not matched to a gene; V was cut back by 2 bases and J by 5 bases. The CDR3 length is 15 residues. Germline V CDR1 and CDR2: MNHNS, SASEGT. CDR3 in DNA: TGTGCCAGCAGTGAAATTCCACAGGGGGATCAGCCCCAGCATTTT. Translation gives CASSEIPQGDQPQHF.

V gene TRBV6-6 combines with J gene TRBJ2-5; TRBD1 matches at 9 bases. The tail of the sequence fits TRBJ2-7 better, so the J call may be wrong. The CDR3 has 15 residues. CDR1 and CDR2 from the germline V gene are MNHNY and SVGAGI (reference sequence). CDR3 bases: TGTGCCAGCAGTTACCCGGGACAGGGTTCCTACGAGCAGTACTTC. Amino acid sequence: CASSYPGQGSYEQYF.

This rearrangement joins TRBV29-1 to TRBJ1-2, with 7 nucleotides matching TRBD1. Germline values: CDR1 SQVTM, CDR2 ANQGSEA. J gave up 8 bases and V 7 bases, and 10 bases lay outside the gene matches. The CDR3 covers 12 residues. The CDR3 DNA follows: TGCAGCGCCGAAGGGACAGTGGAGGGCTACACCTTC. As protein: CSAEGTVEGYTF.

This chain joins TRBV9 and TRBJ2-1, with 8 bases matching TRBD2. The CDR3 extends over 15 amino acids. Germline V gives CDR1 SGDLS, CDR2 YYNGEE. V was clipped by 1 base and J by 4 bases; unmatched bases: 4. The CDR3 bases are TGTGCCAGCAGCGTAAGTAGCGGGGTATACAATGAGCAGTTCTTC. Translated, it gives CASSVSSGVYNEQFF.

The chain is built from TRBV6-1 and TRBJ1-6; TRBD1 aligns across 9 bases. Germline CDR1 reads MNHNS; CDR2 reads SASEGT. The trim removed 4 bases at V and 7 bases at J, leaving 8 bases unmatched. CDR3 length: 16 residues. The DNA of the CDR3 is TGTGCCAGCAGTGTCCCCCCGGGACAGGGAAATTCACCCCTCCACTTT. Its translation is CASSVPPGQGNSPLHF.

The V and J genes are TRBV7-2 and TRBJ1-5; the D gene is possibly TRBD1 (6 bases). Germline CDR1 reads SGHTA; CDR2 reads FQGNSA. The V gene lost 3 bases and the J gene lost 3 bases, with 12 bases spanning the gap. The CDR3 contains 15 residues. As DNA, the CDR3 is TGTGCCAGCAGCTTGGGGGCGGCCTTCAATCAGCCCCAGCATTTT. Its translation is CASSLGAAFNQPQHF. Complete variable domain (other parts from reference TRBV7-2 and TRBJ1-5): GAGVSQSPSNKVTEKGKDVELRCDPISGHTALYWYRQSLGQGLEFLIYFQGNSAPDKSGLPSDRFSAERTGGSVSTLTIQRTQQEDSAVYLCASSLGAAFNQPQHFGDGTRLSIL.

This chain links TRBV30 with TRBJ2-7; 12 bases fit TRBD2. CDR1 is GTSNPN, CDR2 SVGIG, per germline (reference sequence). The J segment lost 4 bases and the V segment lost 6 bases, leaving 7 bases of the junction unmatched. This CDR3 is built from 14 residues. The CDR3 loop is CACQGGLAGYEQYF. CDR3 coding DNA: TGTGCCTGCCAGGGCGGACTAGCGGGGTACGAGCAGTACTTC.

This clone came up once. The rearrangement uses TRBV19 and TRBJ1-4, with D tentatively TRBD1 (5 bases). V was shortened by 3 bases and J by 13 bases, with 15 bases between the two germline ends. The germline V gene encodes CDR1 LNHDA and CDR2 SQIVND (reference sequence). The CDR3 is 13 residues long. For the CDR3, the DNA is TGTGCCAGTAGTATCCCTGGGGCGTCGGGACTGTTTTTT. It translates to CASSIPGASGLFF.

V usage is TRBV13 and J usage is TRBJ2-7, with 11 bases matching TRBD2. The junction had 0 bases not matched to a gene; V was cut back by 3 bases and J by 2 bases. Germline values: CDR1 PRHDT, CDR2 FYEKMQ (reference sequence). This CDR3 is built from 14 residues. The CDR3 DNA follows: TGTGCCAGCAGCTTGGGACTAGCGGCCTACGAGCAGTACTTC. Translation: CASSLGLAAYEQYF.

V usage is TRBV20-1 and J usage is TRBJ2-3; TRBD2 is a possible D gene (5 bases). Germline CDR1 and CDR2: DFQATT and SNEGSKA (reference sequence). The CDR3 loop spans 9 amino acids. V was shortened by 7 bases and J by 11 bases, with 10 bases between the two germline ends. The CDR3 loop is CSDGDVQYF. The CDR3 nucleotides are TGCAGTGACGGGGATGTGCAGTATTTT.

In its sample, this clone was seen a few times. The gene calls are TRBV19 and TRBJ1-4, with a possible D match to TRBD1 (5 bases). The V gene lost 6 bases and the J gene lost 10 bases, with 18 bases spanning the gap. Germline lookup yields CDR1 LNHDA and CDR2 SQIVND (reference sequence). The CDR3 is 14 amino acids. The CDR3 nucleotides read TGTGCCAGTAGGCCGGGAGAACCAGGGAGAAAACTGTTTTTT. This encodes CASRPGEPGRKLFF.